This T cell receptor (beta chain) was obtained from a study of blood T cells in healthy people across ages. A second about 7 to 12 cycle PCR used barcoded and J-beta primers. Each cDNA molecule carried a tag from a template-switch adaptor that contained 12 random nucleotides. One entry per CDR3 protein, called by TCRdb with MiXCR from the 5' RACE reads. The table shows about 670,000 distinct CDR3 sequences, with around 50% occurring only once. Notes on this clonotype: Its antigen is not known.

General observations from the study: Naive CD4+ cells and diversity were both higher in long-lived donors than in aged donors.

Input material: blood. This sequence originates from an elderly woman in good health.

In nucleotides, the CDR3 is TGCGCCAGCAGCCAAAGTGGGGTAGGAGAGACCCGGTACTTC. It translates to CASSQSGVGETRYF. The chain combines TRBV4-1 with TRBJ2-7; D gene uncertain. Trimming took off 2 bases at V and 12 bases at J, with 20 bases between the two ends. Germline loops: CDR1 MGHRA, CDR2 YSYEKL. This CDR3 has 14 residues.